Following are 11 T cell receptor beta chains from one sample sequenced in a study of T-cell memory formation after mild COVID-19. In TCRdb, the 5' RACE reads were re-called with MiXCR into one record per CDR3 protein. The table shows about 190,000 distinct CDR3 sequences, with 8% to 11% occurring only once. The specimen sequenced was PBMCs or a T cell subset sorted from them (not recorded which). Receptors originate from a man aged 18 to 30 who had mild COVID-19 (a few samples of this study predate the infection). Cell type and time point are not known.

CDR3 sequence reads: CASSYGRLNQPQHF. CDR3 nucleotides: TGTGCCAGCAGTTATGGACGGCTCAATCAGCCCCAGCATTTT. The chain is built from TRBV6-5 and TRBJ1-5; no firm D call. Germline V lookup: CDR1 MNHEY, CDR2 SVGAGI. Trimming removed 3 bases from V and 3 bases from J, with 9 bases in between. The CDR3 is 14 residues long.

The V gene is TRBV7-2, the J gene TRBJ1-4; D unresolved. Trimming cost V 2 bases and J 7 bases, with 11 bases left between them. The CDR3 sequence is 14 residues long. Germline assignment: CDR1 SGHTA and CDR2 FQGNSA. The CDR3 DNA sequence: TGTGCCAGCAGCTTATGGGCGGGTGGTGAAAAACTGTTTTTT. Translated, it gives CASSLWAGGEKLFF.

In regard to this clonotype: Mismatch with germline at one junction end may stem from a read error. The chain recombines TRBV20-1 with TRBJ2-3; D is uncertain. The CDR3 consists of 16 residues. Looked up from germline, CDR1 is DFQATT and CDR2 is SNEGSKA (reference sequence). The CDR3 is CSARGATLLSTDTQYF. Here the CDR3 DNA reads TGCAGTGCAAGAGGTGCGACACTACTTAGCACAGATACGCAGTATTTT.

The chain combines TRBV7-9 with TRBJ1-5, with TRBD1 as a possible D gene (6 bases). The CDR3 is 16 residues long. V lost 5 bases, J lost 0 bases, and 14 bases lay in between. Germline V gene lookup returns CDR1 SEHNR and CDR2 FQNEAQ (reference sequence). In DNA, the CDR3 is TGTGCCAGCAGCCAGGGGACTAGTTTTAGCAATCAGCCCCAGCATTTT. Translating gives CASSQGTSFSNQPQHF.

The V and J genes are TRBV29-1 and TRBJ2-3, with 8 positions matching TRBD1. V shed 5 bases and J 6 bases; nucleotides not matched to a gene: 7. CDR3 size: 13 residues. The germline V gene encodes CDR1 SQVTM and CDR2 ANQGSEA. The DNA of the CDR3 is TGCAGCGTTTCAGGGGGCCCGAGGGATACGCAGTATTTT. Its translation: CSVSGGPRDTQYF.

The chain uses TRBV20-1 and TRBJ2-3; TRBD1 aligns across 7 bases. V dropped 6 bases and J dropped 2; count of bases not matched to a gene: 8. The germline gives CDR1 DFQATT, CDR2 SNEGSKA (reference sequence). The CDR3 is 14 amino acids. Written as DNA, the CDR3 is TGCAGTGCCGCCAGGGGACAGATCACAGATACGCAGTATTTT. This codes for CSAARGQITDTQYF.

This clonotype has a handful of counts. The CDR3, as DNA: TGTGCCAGCAGTCAGGGACAGGGGACAGGTCAGCCCCAGCATTTT. Translating gives CASSQGQGTGQPQHF. The rearrangement uses TRBV12-3 or TRBV12-4 and TRBJ1-5; the match to TRBD1 covers 10 bases. V lost 5 bases and J lost 6; bases outside the gene matches: 7. CDR3 length: 15 amino acids.

This clonotype occurred many times. The gene calls are TRBV5-6 and TRBJ1-2, with D tentatively TRBD1 (5 bases). Trimming left V 4 bases short and J 4 bases short, with 17 bases between. The germline CDR1 and CDR2 sequences are SGHDT and YYEEEE. The CDR3 covers 15 residues. Here the CDR3 DNA reads TGTGCCAGCAGCCCTCGCCCTGGGACTGCCTATGGCTACACCTTC. Amino acids: CASSPRPGTAYGYTF.

This clonotype has only a few counts. This sequence joins TRBV6-2 or TRBV6-3 and TRBJ2-1; D is uncertain. Between the trimmed V and J ends, which lost 6 bases and 8 bases, there was a span of 17 bases. The length of the CDR3 is 14 residues. The germline V gene has CDR1 MNHEY and CDR2 SVGEGT. CDR3 region: CASSYDARRYEQFF. CDR3 coding DNA: TGTGCCAGCAGCTACGACGCCCGGAGATATGAGCAGTTCTTC.

This clonotype was found a few times. V usage is TRBV7-2 and J usage is TRBJ1-5, with D unresolved. The CDR3 has 12 residues. Per germline, CDR1 SGHTA and CDR2 FQGNSA. Between the trimmed V and J ends, which lost 2 bases and 6 bases, there was a span of 5 bases. The CDR3 coding sequence is TGTGCCAGCAGCTTACCCGGTCAGCCCCAGCATTTT. This translates into CASSLPGQPQHF.

This clonotype was seen a few times. J is TRBJ2-3 and V is TRBV7-3; 7 bases are shared with TRBD1. The CDR3 has 17 residues. CDR1 is SGHTA and CDR2 is FQGTGA in the germline V gene. J was trimmed by 1 base and V by 0 bases; bases with no gene match: 7. The CDR3 nucleotides read TGTGCCAGCAGCTTAACTTTACAGGGGTCCGGCACAGATACGCAGTATTTT. It yields the protein CASSLTLQGSGTDTQYF.